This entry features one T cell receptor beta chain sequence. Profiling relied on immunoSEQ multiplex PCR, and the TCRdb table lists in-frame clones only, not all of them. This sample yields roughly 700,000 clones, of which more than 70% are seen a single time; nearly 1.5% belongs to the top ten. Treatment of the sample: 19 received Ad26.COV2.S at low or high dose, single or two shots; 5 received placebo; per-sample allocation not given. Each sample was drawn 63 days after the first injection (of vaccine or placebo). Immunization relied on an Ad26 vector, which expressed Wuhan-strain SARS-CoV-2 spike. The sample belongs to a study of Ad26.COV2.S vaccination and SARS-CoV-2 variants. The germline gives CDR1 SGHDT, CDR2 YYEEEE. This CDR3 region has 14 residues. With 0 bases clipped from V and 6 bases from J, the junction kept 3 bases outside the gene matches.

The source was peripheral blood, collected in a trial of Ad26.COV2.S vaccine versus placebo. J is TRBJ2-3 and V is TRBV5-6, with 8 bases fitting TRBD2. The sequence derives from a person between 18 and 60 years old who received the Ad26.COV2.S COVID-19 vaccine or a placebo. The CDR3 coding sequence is TGTGCCAGCAGCTTGGTAGCGGGGCGGGATACGCAGTATTTT. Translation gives CASSLVAGRDTQYF.